The rows below give T cell receptor beta chains drawn from one sample of a study of Ad26.COV2.S vaccination and SARS-CoV-2 variants. The protocol was immunoSEQ multiplex PCR, while the TCRdb copy is restricted to in-frame clones and leaves out a portion. This sample carries about 410,000 clones, about 91% of them seen once, and the ten largest clones take around 1.8%. The sequencing used peripheral blood, collected in a trial of Ad26.COV2.S vaccine versus placebo. These receptors came from a person between 18 and 60 years old who received the Ad26.COV2.S COVID-19 vaccine or a placebo. The CDR3 runs from the conserved cysteine through the conserved F or W. A D gene is named only where the DNA matches it firmly. A row's size may be missing; if present it is once, few, many or a size class.

clone_size: once
j_call: TRBJ1-4
v_call: TRBV9
d_call: TRBD1
cdr3_aa: CASSWGTGTATNEKLFF
cdr3_nt: TGTGCCAGCAGCTGGGGGACAGGGACCGCAACTAATGAAAAACTGTTTTTT

clone_size: .
j_call: TRBJ1-4
v_call: TRBV30
d_call: .
cdr3_aa: CAFSGDGEKLFF
cdr3_nt: TGTGCTTTCTCGGGGGACGGTGAAAAACTGTTTTTT

clone_size: few
j_call: TRBJ2-7
v_call: TRBV27
d_call: TRBD1
cdr3_aa: CASSSPDRVDNEQYF
cdr3_nt: TGTGCCAGCAGTTCGCCGGACAGGGTTGACAACGAGCAGTACTTC

clone_size: once
j_call: TRBJ2-2
v_call: TRBV5-1
d_call: TRBD2
cdr3_aa: CASSLLGTSGSVDTGELFF
cdr3_nt: TGCGCCAGCAGCCTCCTCGGGACTAGCGGGAGCGTGGACACCGGGGAGCTGTTTTTT

clone_size: .
j_call: TRBJ2-2
v_call: TRBV12-3/TRBV12-4
d_call: .
cdr3_aa: CASSLLRAGELFF
cdr3_nt: TGTGCCAGCAGTTTGTTGCGCGCCGGGGAGCTGTTTTTT

clone_size: .
j_call: TRBJ1-2
v_call: TRBV2
d_call: .
cdr3_aa: CASSEVYGYTF
cdr3_nt: TGTGCCAGCAGTGAAGTATATGGCTACACCTTC

clone_size: once
j_call: TRBJ2-5
v_call: TRBV5-1
d_call: .
cdr3_aa: CASSRVPVGETQYF
cdr3_nt: TGCGCCAGCAGCCGAGTCCCGGTGGGAGAGACCCAGTACTTC

clone_size: .
j_call: TRBJ2-2
v_call: TRBV29-1
d_call: .
cdr3_aa: CSVERAAGNTGELFF
cdr3_nt: TGCAGCGTTGAACGCGCTGCGGGTAACACCGGGGAGCTGTTTTTT

clone_size: .
j_call: TRBJ2-3
v_call: TRBV7-9
d_call: TRBD2
cdr3_aa: CASSSHAGANTDTQYF
cdr3_nt: TGTGCCAGCAGCTCCCACGCGGGAGCAAACACAGATACGCAGTATTTT

clone_size: .
j_call: TRBJ2-5
v_call: TRBV28
d_call: .
cdr3_aa: CASSESPGRPSWETQYF
cdr3_nt: TGTGCCAGCAGCGAAAGTCCAGGGAGGCCCTCGTGGGAGACCCAGTACTTC

clone_size: .
j_call: TRBJ2-1
v_call: TRBV7-3
d_call: TRBD2
cdr3_aa: CASSLKLAGVDEQFF
cdr3_nt: TGTGCCAGCAGCTTAAAACTAGCGGGAGTAGATGAGCAGTTCTTC

clone_size: .
j_call: TRBJ2-4
v_call: TRBV12-3/TRBV12-4
d_call: .
cdr3_aa: CASRLPHQNIQYF
cdr3_nt: TGTGCCAGCAGACTACCACATCAAAACATTCAGTACTTC

clone_size: .
j_call: TRBJ2-5
v_call: TRBV7-3
d_call: .
cdr3_aa: CASSLVPEETQYF
cdr3_nt: TGTGCCAGCAGCTTAGTGCCGGAAGAGACCCAGTACTTC

clone_size: .
j_call: TRBJ2-1
v_call: TRBV13
d_call: .
cdr3_aa: CASSLLGSYNEQFF
cdr3_nt: TGTGCCAGCAGCTTGCTGGGGTCCTACAATGAGCAGTTCTTC

clone_size: .
j_call: TRBJ1-1
v_call: TRBV12-5
d_call: TRBD1
cdr3_aa: CASGIAGTGDTEAFF
cdr3_nt: TGTGCTAGCGGGATAGCCGGGACAGGGGACACTGAAGCTTTCTTT

clone_size: .
j_call: TRBJ1-1
v_call: TRBV19
d_call: .
cdr3_aa: CASSIAVRTEAFF
cdr3_nt: TGTGCCAGTAGTATTGCAGTTCGCACTGAAGCTTTCTTT

clone_size: .
j_call: TRBJ1-5
v_call: TRBV6-2/TRBV6-3
d_call: .
cdr3_aa: CASSYSRGGGNQPQHF
cdr3_nt: TGTGCCAGCAGTTACTCGAGGGGGGGTGGCAATCAGCCCCAGCATTTT

clone_size: .
j_call: TRBJ1-4
v_call: TRBV29-1
d_call: .
cdr3_aa: CSVVGEKLFF
cdr3_nt: TGCAGCGTTGTTGGTGAAAAACTGTTTTTT

clone_size: .
j_call: TRBJ2-3
v_call: TRBV4-2
d_call: .
cdr3_aa: CASSQESQDTQYF
cdr3_nt: TGTGCCAGCAGCCAAGAATCACAGGATACGCAGTATTTT

clone_size: few
j_call: TRBJ2-2
v_call: TRBV2
d_call: .
cdr3_aa: CASSVEGMNGELFF
cdr3_nt: TGTGCCAGCAGTGTGGAAGGGATGAACGGGGAGCTGTTTTTT

clone_size: .
j_call: TRBJ1-1
v_call: TRBV28
d_call: .
cdr3_aa: CASTTGQMNTEAFF
cdr3_nt: TGTGCCAGCACTACGGGACAAATGAACACTGAAGCTTTCTTT

clone_size: .
j_call: TRBJ2-1
v_call: TRBV5-1
d_call: .
cdr3_aa: CASSLARSGDEQFF
cdr3_nt: TGCGCCAGCAGCTTGGCCAGAAGCGGAGATGAGCAGTTCTTC

clone_size: .
j_call: TRBJ2-1
v_call: TRBV6-4
d_call: TRBD2
cdr3_aa: CASSVLAGGEQFF
cdr3_nt: TGTGCCAGCAGTGTCTTGGCGGGAGGTGAGCAGTTCTTC